This T cell receptor (beta chain) was recovered during a study of graft-versus-host responses after intestinal transplantation. Study overall: In this cohort, recipients had multivisceral, liver-intestinal, or isolated intestinal transplants. Study-wide results and limits: Recipient marrow held GvH clones, some first seen in ileum or blood. Individuals who had graft-donor T cell macrochimerism had allografts that showed high graft-versus-host to host-versus-graft clonal ratios.

Profiling relied on immunoSEQ multiplex PCR, and the TCRdb table lists in-frame clones only, not all of them. The sample records approximately 37,000 clones, roughly 90% being singletons. A word on this clone: Its matching antigen is unknown.

Graft-derived tissue was subjected to processing to liberate intraepithelial and lamina propria lymphocytes. The specimen comprised ileum tissue, sampled 200 to 210 days after intestinal transplant. This TCR came from a human patient who received an intestinal transplant, so some T cells may come from the graft donor.

For the CDR3, the DNA is TGCGCCAGCAGGGCCGTGACAGGGGGCCGGGGCGAGCAGTACTTC. Its protein product is CASRAVTGGRGEQYF. The chain has TRBV5-1 and TRBJ2-7; 10 nucleotides match TRBD1. CDR1 is SGHRS and CDR2 is YFSETQ in the germline V gene. V lost 5 bases to trimming and J lost 6 bases; unmatched junction nucleotides: 11. There are 15 residues in the CDR3.